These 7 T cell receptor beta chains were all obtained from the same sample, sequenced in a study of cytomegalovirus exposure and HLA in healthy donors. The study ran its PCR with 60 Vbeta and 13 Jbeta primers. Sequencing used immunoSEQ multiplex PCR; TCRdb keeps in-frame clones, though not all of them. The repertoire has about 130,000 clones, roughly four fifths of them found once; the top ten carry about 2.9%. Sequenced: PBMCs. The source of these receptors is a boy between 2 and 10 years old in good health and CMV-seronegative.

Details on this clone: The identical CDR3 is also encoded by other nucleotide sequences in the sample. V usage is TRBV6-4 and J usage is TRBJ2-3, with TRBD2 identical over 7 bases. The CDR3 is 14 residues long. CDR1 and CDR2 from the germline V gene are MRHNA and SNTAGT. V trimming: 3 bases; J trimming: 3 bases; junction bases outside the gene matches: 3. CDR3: CASSDGGGTDTQYF. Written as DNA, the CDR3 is TGTGCCAGCAGTGATGGGGGGGGTACAGATACGCAGTATTTT.

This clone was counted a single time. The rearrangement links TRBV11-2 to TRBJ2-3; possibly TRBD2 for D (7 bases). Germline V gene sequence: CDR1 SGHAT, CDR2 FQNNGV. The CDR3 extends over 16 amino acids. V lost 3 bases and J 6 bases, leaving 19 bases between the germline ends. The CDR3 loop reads CASSFQERGRGDTQYF. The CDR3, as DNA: TGTGCCAGCAGCTTTCAGGAGAGGGGGAGGGGGGATACGCAGTATTTT.

Here the CDR3 reads CASSPWEGPDGYTF. CDR3 DNA sequence: TGTGCCAGCTCACCATGGGAGGGGCCCGATGGCTACACCTTC. V and J are TRBV18 and TRBJ1-2; possible D gene TRBD1, 5 bases. CDR1 is KGHSH, CDR2 LQKENI, per germline. Trimming cost V 2 bases and J 6 bases, with 13 bases left between them. This CDR3 contains 14 residues.

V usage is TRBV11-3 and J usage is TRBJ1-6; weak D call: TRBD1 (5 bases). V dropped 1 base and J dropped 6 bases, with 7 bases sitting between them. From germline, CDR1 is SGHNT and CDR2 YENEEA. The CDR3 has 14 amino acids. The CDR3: CASSLGGCNSPLHF. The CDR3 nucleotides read TGTGCCAGCAGCTTAGGGGGCTGTAATTCACCCCTCCACTTT.

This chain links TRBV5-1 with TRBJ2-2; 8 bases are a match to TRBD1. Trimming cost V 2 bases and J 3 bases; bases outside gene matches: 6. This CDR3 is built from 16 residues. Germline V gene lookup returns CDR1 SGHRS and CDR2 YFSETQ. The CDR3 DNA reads TGCGCCAGCAGCTTCAGCAGGGGGCAGGACACCGGGGAGCTGTTTTTT. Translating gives CASSFSRGQDTGELFF.

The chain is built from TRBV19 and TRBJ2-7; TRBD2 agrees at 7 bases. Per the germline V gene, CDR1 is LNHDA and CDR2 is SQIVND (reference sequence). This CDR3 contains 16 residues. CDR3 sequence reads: CVSSPREREHSYEQYV. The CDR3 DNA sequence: TGTGTCAGTAGTCCCCGCGAGCGGGAACATTCCTACGAGCAGTACGTC.

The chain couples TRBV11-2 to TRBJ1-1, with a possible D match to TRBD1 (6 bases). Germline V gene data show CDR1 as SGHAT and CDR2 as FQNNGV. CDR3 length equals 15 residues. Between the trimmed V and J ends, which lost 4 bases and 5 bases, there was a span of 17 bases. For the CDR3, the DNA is TGTGCCAGCAGCTACACCCTGACAGGCGGGACTGAAGCTTTCTTT. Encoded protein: CASSYTLTGGTEAFF. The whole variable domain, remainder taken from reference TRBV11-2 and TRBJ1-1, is EAGVAQSPRYKIIEKRQSVAFWCNPISGHATLYWYQQILGQGPKLLIQFQNNGVVDDSQLPKDRFSAERLKGVDSTLKIQPAKLEDSAVYLCASSYTLTGGTEAFFGQGTRLTVV.